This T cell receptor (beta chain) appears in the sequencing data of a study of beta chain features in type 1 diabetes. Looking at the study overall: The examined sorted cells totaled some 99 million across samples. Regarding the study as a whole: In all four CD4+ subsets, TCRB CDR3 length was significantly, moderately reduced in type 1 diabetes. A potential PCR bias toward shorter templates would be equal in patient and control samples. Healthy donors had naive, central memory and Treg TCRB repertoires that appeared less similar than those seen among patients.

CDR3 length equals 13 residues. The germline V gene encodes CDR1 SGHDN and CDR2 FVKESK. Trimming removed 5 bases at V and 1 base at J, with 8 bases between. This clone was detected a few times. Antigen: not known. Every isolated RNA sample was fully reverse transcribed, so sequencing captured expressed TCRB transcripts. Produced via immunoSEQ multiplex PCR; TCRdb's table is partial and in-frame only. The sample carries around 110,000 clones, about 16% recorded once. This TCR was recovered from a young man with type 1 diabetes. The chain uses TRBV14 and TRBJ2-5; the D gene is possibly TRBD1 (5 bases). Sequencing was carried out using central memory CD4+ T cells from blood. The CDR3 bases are TGTGCCAGCAGCGCAGGGCTCCAAGAGACCCAGTACTTC. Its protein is CASSAGLQETQYF.